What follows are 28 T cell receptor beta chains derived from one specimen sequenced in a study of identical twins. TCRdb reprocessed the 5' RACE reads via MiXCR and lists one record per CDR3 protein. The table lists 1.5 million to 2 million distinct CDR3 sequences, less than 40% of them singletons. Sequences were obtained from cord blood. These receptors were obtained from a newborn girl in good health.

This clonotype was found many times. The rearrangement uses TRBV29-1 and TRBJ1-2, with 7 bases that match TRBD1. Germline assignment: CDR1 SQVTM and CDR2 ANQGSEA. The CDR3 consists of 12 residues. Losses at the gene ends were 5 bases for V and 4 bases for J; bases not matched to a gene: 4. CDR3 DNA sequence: TGCAGCGTTAAGACAGGGAGCTATGGCTACACCTTC. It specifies CSVKTGSYGYTF.

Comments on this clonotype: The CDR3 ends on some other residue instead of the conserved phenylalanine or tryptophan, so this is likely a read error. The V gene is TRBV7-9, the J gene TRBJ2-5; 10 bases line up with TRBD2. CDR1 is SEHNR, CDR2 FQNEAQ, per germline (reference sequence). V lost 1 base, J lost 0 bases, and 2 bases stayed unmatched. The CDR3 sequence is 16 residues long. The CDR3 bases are TGTGCCAGCAGCTTAGGGACTAGCGGACACCAAGAGACCCAGTACTTA. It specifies CASSLGTSGHQETQYL.

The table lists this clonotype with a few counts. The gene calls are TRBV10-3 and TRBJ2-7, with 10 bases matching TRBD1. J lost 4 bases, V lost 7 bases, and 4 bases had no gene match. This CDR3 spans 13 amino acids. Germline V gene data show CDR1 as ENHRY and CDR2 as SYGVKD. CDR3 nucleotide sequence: TGTGCCATCAAACCGGGACAGGGGTACGAGCAGTACTTC. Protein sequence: CAIKPGQGYEQYF.

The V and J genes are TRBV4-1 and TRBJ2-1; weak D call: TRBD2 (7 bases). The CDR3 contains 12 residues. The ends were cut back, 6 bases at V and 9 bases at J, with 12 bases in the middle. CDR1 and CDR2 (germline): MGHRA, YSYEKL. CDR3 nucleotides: TGCGCCAGCAGACCAGGGGAGGGTGAGCAGTTCTTC. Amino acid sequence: CASRPGEGEQFF.

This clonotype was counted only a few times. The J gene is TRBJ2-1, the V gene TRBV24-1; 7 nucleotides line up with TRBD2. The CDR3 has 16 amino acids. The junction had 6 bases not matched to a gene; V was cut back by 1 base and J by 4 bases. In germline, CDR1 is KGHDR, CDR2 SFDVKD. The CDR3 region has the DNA TGTGCCACCAGTGATTTCGAGGGAGGGCGATACAATGAGCAGTTCTTC. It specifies CATSDFEGGRYNEQFF.

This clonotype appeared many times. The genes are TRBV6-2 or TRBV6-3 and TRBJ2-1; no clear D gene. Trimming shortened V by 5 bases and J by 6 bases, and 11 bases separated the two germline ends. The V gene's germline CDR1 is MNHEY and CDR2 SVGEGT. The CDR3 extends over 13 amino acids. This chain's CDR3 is CASSPRRSNEQFF. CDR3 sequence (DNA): TGTGCCAGCAGTCCCCGACGATCCAATGAGCAGTTCTTC.

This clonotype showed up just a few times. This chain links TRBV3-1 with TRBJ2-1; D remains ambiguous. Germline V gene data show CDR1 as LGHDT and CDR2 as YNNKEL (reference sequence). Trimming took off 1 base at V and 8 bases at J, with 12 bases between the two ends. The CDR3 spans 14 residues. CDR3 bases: TGTGCCAGCAGCCAAGGTTACCCCCAGGATGAGCAGTTCTTC. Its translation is CASSQGYPQDEQFF.

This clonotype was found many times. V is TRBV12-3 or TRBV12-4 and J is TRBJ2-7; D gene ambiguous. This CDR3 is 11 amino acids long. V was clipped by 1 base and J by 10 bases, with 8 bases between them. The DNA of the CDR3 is TGTGCCAGCAGTTTAGAGATGGCACAGTACTTC. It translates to CASSLEMAQYF.

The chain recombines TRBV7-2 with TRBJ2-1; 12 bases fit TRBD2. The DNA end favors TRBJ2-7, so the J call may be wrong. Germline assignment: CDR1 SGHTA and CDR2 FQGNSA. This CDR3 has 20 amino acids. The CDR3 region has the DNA TGTGCCAGCAGCTCCAGGACTAGCGGGATTAGAGGGGTATCCTACAATGAGCAGTACTTC. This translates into CASSSRTSGIRGVSYNEQYF.

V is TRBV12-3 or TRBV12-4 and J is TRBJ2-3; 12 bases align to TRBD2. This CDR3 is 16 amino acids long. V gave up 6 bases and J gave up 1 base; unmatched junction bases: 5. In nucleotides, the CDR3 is TGTGCCAGCAGCATTGGACTAGCGGGACGCACAGATACGCAGTATTTT. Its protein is CASSIGLAGRTDTQYF.

CDR3 region: CASSPGQGGPDTQYF. The CDR3 DNA follows: TGTGCCAGCAGTCCGGGACAGGGTGGACCAGATACGCAGTATTTT. The chain combines TRBV12-3 or TRBV12-4 with TRBJ2-3; 9 positions agree with TRBD1. The CDR3 loop spans 15 amino acids. Trimming removed 5 bases from V and 4 bases from J; junction bases left unmatched: 7.

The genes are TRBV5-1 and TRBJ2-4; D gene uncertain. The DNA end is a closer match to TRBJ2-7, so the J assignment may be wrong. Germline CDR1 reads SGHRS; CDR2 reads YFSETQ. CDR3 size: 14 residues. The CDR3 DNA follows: TGCGCCAGCAGCTTGTCCAGTACTACCTACGAGCAGTACTTC. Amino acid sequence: CASSLSSTTYEQYF.

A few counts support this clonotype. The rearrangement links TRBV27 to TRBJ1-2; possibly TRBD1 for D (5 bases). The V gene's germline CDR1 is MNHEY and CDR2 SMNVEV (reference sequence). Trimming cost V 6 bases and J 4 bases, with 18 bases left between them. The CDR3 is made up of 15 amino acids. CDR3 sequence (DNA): TGTGCCAGCAGCCCACGGGAGGGGTCTCGCTATGGCTACACCTTC. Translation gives CASSPREGSRYGYTF.

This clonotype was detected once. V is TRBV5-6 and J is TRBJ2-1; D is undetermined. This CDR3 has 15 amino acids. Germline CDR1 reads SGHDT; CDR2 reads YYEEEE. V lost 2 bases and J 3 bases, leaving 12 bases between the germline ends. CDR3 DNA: TGTGCCAGCAGCTTAACGGGCTGGGACTACAATGAGCAGTTCTTC. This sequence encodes CASSLTGWDYNEQFF.

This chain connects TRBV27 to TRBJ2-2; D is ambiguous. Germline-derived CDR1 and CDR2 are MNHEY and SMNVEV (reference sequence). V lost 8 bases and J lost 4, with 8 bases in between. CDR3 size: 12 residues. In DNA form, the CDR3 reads TGTGCCAGCCTTTCGACCACCGGGGAGCTGTTTTTT. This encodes CASLSTTGELFF.

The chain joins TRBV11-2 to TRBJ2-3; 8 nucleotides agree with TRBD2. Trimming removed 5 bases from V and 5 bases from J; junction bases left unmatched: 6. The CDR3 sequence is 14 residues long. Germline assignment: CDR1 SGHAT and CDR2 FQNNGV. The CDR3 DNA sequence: TGTGCCAGCAGCCAGACTAGCGAGAAAGATACGCAGTATTTT. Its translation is CASSQTSEKDTQYF.

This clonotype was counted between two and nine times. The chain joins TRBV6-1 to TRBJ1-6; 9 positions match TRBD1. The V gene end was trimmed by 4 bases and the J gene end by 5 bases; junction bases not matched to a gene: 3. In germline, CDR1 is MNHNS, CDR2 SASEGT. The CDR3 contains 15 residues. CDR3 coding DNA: TGTGCCAGCAGTGGGGACAGGGTAAATAATTCACCCCTCCACTTT. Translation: CASSGDRVNNSPLHF.

The CDR3 coding sequence is TGTGCCAGCAGTGAAAGTTTAGGGGGGCGCACAGATACGCAGTATTTT. This encodes CASSESLGGRTDTQYF. The rearrangement links TRBV25-1 to TRBJ2-3, with D possibly called TRBD1 or TRBD2 (6 bases each). This CDR3 has 16 amino acids. Trimming took off 2 bases at V and 1 base at J, with 13 bases between the two ends. The V gene's germline CDR1 is MGHDK and CDR2 SYGVNS. The whole variable domain, remainder taken from reference TRBV25-1 and TRBJ2-3, is EADIYQTPRYLVIGTGKKITLECSQTMGHDKMYWYQQDPGMELHLIHYSYGVNSTEKGDLSSESTVSRIRTEHFPLTLESARPSHTSQYLCASSESLGGRTDTQYFGPGTRLTVL.

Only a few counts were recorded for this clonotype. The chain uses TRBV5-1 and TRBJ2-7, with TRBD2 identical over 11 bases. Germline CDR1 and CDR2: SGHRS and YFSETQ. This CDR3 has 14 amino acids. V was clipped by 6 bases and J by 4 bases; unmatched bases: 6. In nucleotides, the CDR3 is TGCGCCAGCAACAAGGGGACTAGCGGATACGAGCAGTACTTC. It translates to CASNKGTSGYEQYF.

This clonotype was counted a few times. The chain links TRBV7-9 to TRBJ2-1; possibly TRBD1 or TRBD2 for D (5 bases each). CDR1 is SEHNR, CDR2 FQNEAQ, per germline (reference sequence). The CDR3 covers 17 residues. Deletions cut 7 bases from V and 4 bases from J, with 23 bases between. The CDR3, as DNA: TGTGCCAGCACCCCCAAAACCCGGGACCTTCAATACAATGAGCAGTTCTTC. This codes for CASTPKTRDLQYNEQFF.

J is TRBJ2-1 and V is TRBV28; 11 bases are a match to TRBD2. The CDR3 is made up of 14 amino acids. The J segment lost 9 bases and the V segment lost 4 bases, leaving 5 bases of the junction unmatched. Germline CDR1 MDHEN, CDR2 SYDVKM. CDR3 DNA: TGTGCCAGCAGTTCCGTAGCGGGAGGGGTTGAGCAGTTCTTC. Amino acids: CASSSVAGGVEQFF.

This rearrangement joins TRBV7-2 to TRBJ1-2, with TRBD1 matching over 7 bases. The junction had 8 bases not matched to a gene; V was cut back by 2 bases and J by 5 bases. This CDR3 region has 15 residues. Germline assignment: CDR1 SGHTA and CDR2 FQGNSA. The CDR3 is CASSLTGRGKYGYTF. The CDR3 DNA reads TGTGCCAGCAGCTTAACCGGCAGGGGGAAATATGGCTACACCTTC. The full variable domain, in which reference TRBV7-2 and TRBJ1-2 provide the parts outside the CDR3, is GAGVSQSPSNKVTEKGKDVELRCDPISGHTALYWYRQSLGQGLEFLIYFQGNSAPDKSGLPSDRFSAERTGGSVSTLTIQRTQQEDSAVYLCASSLTGRGKYGYTFGSGTRLTVV.

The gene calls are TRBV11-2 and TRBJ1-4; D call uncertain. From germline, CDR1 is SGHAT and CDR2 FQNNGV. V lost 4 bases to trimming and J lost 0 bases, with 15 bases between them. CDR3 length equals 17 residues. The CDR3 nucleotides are TGTGCCAGCAGCTCGCCGAAGAAAGGCTCAACTAATGAAAAACTGTTTTTT. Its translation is CASSSPKKGSTNEKLFF.

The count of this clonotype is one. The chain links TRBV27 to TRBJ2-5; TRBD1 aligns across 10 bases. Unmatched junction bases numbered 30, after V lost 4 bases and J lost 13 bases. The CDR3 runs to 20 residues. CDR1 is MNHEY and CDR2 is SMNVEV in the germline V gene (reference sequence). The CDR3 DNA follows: TGTGCCAGCAGTTCCCTTACTCTACAGCCGGGACAGGGGCCTTCCTACGAGCGGTACTTC. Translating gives CASSSLTLQPGQGPSYERYF.

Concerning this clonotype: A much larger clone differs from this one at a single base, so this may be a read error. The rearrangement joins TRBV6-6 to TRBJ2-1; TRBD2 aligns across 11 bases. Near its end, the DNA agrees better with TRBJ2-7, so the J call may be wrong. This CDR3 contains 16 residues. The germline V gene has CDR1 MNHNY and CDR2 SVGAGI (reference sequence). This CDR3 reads CASSYLAGGPYNEQYF. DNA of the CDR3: TGTGCCAGCAGTTACCTAGCGGGAGGCCCCTACAATGAGCAGTACTTC.

In DNA, the CDR3 is TGTGCCAGCACCCAGGGGGGCGGTCAGCCCCAGCATTTT. It translates to CASTQGGGQPQHF. The chain combines TRBV12-3 or TRBV12-4 with TRBJ1-5, with 7 nucleotides matching TRBD1. CDR3 length: 13 amino acids. The trim removed 7 bases at V and 6 bases at J, leaving 6 bases unmatched.

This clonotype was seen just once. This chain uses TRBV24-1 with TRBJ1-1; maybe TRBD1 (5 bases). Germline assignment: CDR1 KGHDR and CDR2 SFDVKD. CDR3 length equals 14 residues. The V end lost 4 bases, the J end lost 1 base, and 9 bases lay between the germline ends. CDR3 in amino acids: CATSEHGQNTEAFF. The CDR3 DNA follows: TGTGCCACCAGTGAACATGGACAGAACACTGAAGCTTTCTTT.

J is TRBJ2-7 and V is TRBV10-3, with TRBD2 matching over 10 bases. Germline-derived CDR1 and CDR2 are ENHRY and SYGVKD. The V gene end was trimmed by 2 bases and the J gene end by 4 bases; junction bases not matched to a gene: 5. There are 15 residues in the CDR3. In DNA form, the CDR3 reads TGTGCCATCAGTGAGGGTAGCGGGGGGTTATACGAGCAGTACTTC. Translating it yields CAISEGSGGLYEQYF.